The 9 T cell receptor beta chains below come from one sample, sequenced in a study of shared clonotypes between healthy human individuals. Profiled with immunoSEQ multiplex PCR; TCRdb holds only in-frame clones, not every one. The table has 2 million to 2.5 million clones, almost 96% seen once. Sequencing was performed on naive CD4+ T cells sorted from blood. Subset defined: CD45RA+ positively selected. These receptors were taken from a man younger than 30 in good health.

This sequence joins TRBV5-4 and TRBJ2-1; 14 bases match TRBD2. The CDR3 is 17 amino acids. V lost 4 bases, J lost 9 bases, and 12 bases stayed unmatched. Germline assignment: CDR1 SGHNT and CDR2 YYREEE (reference sequence). The DNA for the CDR3 is TGTGCCAGCAGCCAAAAGACTAGCGGGGGGGCTCTAGGTGAGCAGTTCTTC. It translates to CASSQKTSGGALGEQFF.

This clone was counted a single time. This rearrangement joins TRBV6-1 to TRBJ1-1, with TRBD1 as a possible D gene (5 bases). The CDR3 is made up of 11 amino acids. Between the trimmed V and J ends, which lost 6 bases and 11 bases, there was a span of 13 bases. Germline V gene sequence: CDR1 MNHNS, CDR2 SASEGT. The CDR3 DNA sequence: TGTGCCAGCAGCGGGGGGTTGTCGGCTTTCTTT. Encoded protein: CASSGGLSAFF.

The chain recombines TRBV10-3 with TRBJ2-2, with D perhaps matching TRBD1 (5 bases). The CDR3 runs 15 residues. The V gene lost 10 bases and the J gene lost 6 bases, with 21 bases spanning the gap. Germline V gene data show CDR1 as ENHRY and CDR2 as SYGVKD. This CDR3 reads CASLLSQGVAGELFF. The CDR3 DNA is TGTGCCAGCCTATTAAGCCAGGGTGTCGCCGGGGAGCTGTTTTTT.

The genes are TRBV6-1 and TRBJ1-4; 11 bases are a match to TRBD1. Germline V gives CDR1 MNHNS, CDR2 SASEGT. This CDR3 has 14 amino acids. V was pared by 7 bases and J by 8 bases, with 6 bases of the junction left unmatched. CDR3 sequence (DNA): TGTGCCAGCAACTGGGACAGGGGGAAGGAAAAACTGTTTTTT. It translates to CASNWDRGKEKLFF.

The V and J genes are TRBV13 and TRBJ2-7, with D tentatively TRBD2 (6 bases). Germline CDR1 is PRHDT and CDR2 is FYEKMQ (reference sequence). V was pared by 3 bases and J by 3 bases, with 12 bases between. This CDR3 is built from 14 residues. The CDR3 spells CASSLTTGDYEQYF. CDR3 coding DNA: TGTGCCAGCAGCTTGACTACGGGGGACTACGAGCAGTACTTC.

The chain links TRBV5-4 to TRBJ2-5; 7 bases fit TRBD2. The J segment lost 2 bases and the V segment lost 4 bases, leaving 8 bases of the junction unmatched. The CDR3 loop spans 15 amino acids. Germline V gives CDR1 SGHNT, CDR2 YYREEE (reference sequence). This CDR3 reads CASSPGGASQETQYF. The DNA of the CDR3 is TGTGCCAGCAGCCCGGGGGGAGCCTCTCAAGAGACCCAGTACTTC.

The J gene is TRBJ2-7, the V gene TRBV6-1; TRBD2 might be the D (6 bases). V was clipped by 0 bases and J by 6 bases, with 12 bases between them. The CDR3 runs to 14 residues. Germline loops: CDR1 MNHNS, CDR2 SASEGT. This chain's CDR3 is CASSEAGGKGEQYF. The CDR3 bases are TGTGCCAGCAGTGAAGCAGGCGGGAAGGGCGAGCAGTACTTC.

About this clone itself: The same CDR3 is also encoded by other DNA sequences in this sample. The DNA of the CDR3 is TGTGCCAGCGGGGACAGGGGGAACACTGAAGCTTTCTTT. Its protein is CASGDRGNTEAFF. The chain links TRBV2 to TRBJ1-1; 10 bases match TRBD1. V gave up 8 bases and J gave up 1 base; unmatched junction bases: 1. The CDR3 has 13 residues. CDR1 is SNHLY and CDR2 is FYNNEI in the germline V gene.

The chain joins TRBV2 to TRBJ2-7, with unresolved D. Deletions cut 4 bases from V and 6 bases from J, with 13 bases between. This CDR3 contains 13 residues. Germline assignment: CDR1 SNHLY and CDR2 FYNNEI. The CDR3 region is CASSARLDGEQYF. The CDR3, as DNA: TGTGCCAGCAGTGCTAGGCTAGACGGCGAGCAGTACTTC. The full variable domain, its missing parts supplied by reference TRBV2 and TRBJ2-7, is EPEVTQTPSHQVTQMGQEVILRCVPISNHLYFYWYRQILGQKVEFLVSFYNNEISEKSEIFDDQFSVERPDGSNFTLKIRSTKLEDSAMYFCASSARLDGEQYFGPGTRLTVT.